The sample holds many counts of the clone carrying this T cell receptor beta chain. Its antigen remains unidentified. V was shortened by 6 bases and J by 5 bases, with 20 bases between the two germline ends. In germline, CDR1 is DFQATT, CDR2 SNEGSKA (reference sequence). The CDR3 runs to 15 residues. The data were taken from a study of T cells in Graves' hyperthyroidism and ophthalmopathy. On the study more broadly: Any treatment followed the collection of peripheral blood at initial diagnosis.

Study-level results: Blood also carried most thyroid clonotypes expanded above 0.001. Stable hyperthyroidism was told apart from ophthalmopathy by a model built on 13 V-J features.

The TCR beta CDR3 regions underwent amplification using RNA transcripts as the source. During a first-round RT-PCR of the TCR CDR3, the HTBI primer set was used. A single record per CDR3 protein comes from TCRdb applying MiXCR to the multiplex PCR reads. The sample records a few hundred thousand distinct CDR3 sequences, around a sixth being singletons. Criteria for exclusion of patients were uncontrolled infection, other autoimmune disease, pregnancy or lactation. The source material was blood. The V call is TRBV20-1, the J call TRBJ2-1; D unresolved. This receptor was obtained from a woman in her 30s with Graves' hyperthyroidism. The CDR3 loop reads CSAREPSAPDNEQFF. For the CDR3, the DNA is TGCAGTGCCCGAGAACCCAGCGCCCCAGACAATGAGCAGTTCTTC.